This TCR beta chain was profiled in a study of blood T cell repertoires in COVID-19 (dated by TCRdb to the early 2020s). General notes on the study: Collaborator samples came from the United States, Italy and Spain and covered acute and convalescent phases of COVID-19. The material from the prospective study consisted of cDNA or gDNA derived from T cells, B-cell-depleted T cells, or PBMCs. The dataset comprised deeply sampled blood TCRbeta repertoires from subjects exposed to, actively infected with, or recovered from COVID-19. The repertoires were made available in a free public database intended to serve as a resource for research on the immune response to SARS-CoV-2. Samples came from the ongoing ImmuneRACE study (first 160 participants) plus 1,254 subjects from 6 global collaborators. A de-identified subject ID, COVID-19 status, age in years and sex were almost always included in the sample metadata. Where available, HLA class I and class II types were taken from metadata supplied by the sample provider and were not determined by assay-based typing. On the study overall, not on this receptor specifically: The amount of clinical and demographic metadata varied by source and participant and was provided uncurated.

Whole blood was collected in K2EDTA tubes by collaborating institutions according to the institutions' own protocols. Collaborator samples were shipped for TCRbeta analysis as frozen whole blood, isolated PBMCs, or DNA extracted from either sample type. Concerning this clone: Its specific antigen is unknown. Per-base qualities were not stored, and no clone one base away is much larger.

As encoded in the germline V gene, CDR1 is SNHLY while CDR2 is FYNNEI. The CDR3 runs 13 amino acids, cysteine and phenylalanine included. CDR3 DNA only is kept here, 39 bases in frame from base 1. V loses 8 bases, J loses 0 bases, and the germline ends lie 8 bases apart. The immunoSEQ Assay, a bias-controlled multiplex PCR, was used to amplify TCRbeta CDR3 regions from genomic DNA. As for how the authors treated the data: Within the assay, amplification of reference gene primers was used to estimate how many nucleated cells each sample contained. To quantify the absolute abundance of each unique TCRbeta CDR3 rearrangement, sequence reads were collapsed and filtered. For each sample, productive Simpson clonality was calculated as the square root of Simpson's diversity index across productive rearrangements. TCRdb mirrors the immuneACCESS table, restricted to in-frame sequences. Some clones are absent from its copies; in checked studies, under half trace to an unresolved V gene, and the reason for the others is unknown. The V and J calls and the clone size are those of that table, but D and trimming were determined from the DNA. Counted in this sample were under 250,000 clones; around four fifths of them appeared once. 7% to 10% of the sample is in the top ten clones.

The receptor was isolated from a woman in her forties or fifties with acute or convalescent COVID-19. Here the chain combines TRBV2 and TRBJ2-1, with no confidently assigned D gene. The sequencing input was peripheral blood. The DNA sequence is given as TGTGCCAGCTGCGATAGCTCCTACAATGAGCAGTTCTTC. This gives the protein CASCDSSYNEQFF.